Listed below are T cell receptor beta chains from one sample, sequenced in a study of OX40 agonist ivuxolimab in advanced cancers. TCRdb keeps only in-frame clones here, not all; method: immunoSEQ multiplex PCR. The repertoire holds around 83,000 clones, with about 90% as singletons. The sequencing used CD4+ or CD8+ T cells sorted from blood, collected in a trial of the OX40 agonist ivuxolimab. These receptors were obtained from an adult with an advanced solid tumor such as melanoma, head and neck, liver or kidney cancer. CDR3s leave out the opening cysteine and the closing phenylalanine or tryptophan. The order of the fields is V gene, J gene, CDR3 protein.

V: TRBV5-1
J: TRBJ2-3
CDR3: ASSEGQGPDTQY

V: TRBV19
J: TRBJ1-2
CDR3: ASTTGATYGYT

V: TRBV25-1
J: TRBJ1-5
CDR3: ASRQTGVNQPQH

V: TRBV5-1
J: TRBJ1-1
CDR3: ASSLAADRNTEAF

V: TRBV7-9
J: TRBJ2-1
CDR3: ASSPDRARNEQF

V: TRBV11-3
J: TRBJ2-5
CDR3: ASSPGTSGSRETQY

V: TRBV6-6
J: TRBJ2-3
CDR3: ASSYSRPNTDTQY

V: TRBV7-2
J: TRBJ1-2
CDR3: ASSQDNYGYT

V: TRBV11-3
J: TRBJ2-2
CDR3: ASSPITLNTGELF

V: TRBV6-6
J: TRBJ1-2
CDR3: ASSYKDNYGYT

V: TRBV11-2
J: TRBJ2-7
CDR3: ASSLEGVEQY

V: TRBV19
J: TRBJ1-1
CDR3: ASIKDRGYTEAF

V: TRBV7-2
J: TRBJ2-5
CDR3: ASSQLETQY

V: TRBV5-1
J: TRBJ2-1
CDR3: ASSLGASGLYNEQF

V: TRBV10-1
J: TRBJ2-7
CDR3: ASSEVPGSPYEQY

V: TRBV13
J: TRBJ1-1
CDR3: ASSLRTGVTNTEAF

V: TRBV6-6
J: TRBJ2-2
CDR3: ASSYSGGELF

V: TRBV5-1
J: TRBJ2-7
CDR3: ASRDRDRDLYEQY

V: TRBV5-1
J: TRBJ2-7
CDR3: ASSPSSGRPEQY

V: TRBV28
J: TRBJ2-7
CDR3: ASSSIGDRGSYEQY

V: TRBV6-1
J: TRBJ2-5
CDR3: ASGEQGGQETQY

V: TRBV9
J: TRBJ2-1
CDR3: ASSVDSGANNEQF

V: TRBV29-1
J: TRBJ2-5
CDR3: SVNQLGETQY

V: TRBV2
J: TRBJ2-4
CDR3: ASRTTRPAIQY

V: TRBV5-6
J: TRBJ2-1
CDR3: ASSVGTVDNEQF

V: TRBV9
J: TRBJ2-1
CDR3: ASSQGSNEQF

V: TRBV19
J: TRBJ1-2
CDR3: ASSLQAIGNYGYT

V: TRBV30
J: TRBJ2-1
CDR3: AWSGGWEQF

V: TRBV28
J: TRBJ2-7
CDR3: ASRGASGLYEQY

V: TRBV19
J: TRBJ2-2
CDR3: ASSKLGLAGASTGELF

V: TRBV6-5
J: TRBJ2-7
CDR3: ASRSGTSGHEQY

V: TRBV11-2
J: TRBJ2-3
CDR3: ASRFDRGLTDTQY

V: TRBV7-2
J: TRBJ2-7
CDR3: ASSRNPGQIYEQY

V: TRBV30
J: TRBJ2-1
CDR3: AWRSGGSNEQF

V: TRBV28
J: TRBJ2-2
CDR3: ASSLHRDNGELF

V: TRBV19
J: TRBJ2-4
CDR3: ASSSQSAIAKNIQY

V: TRBV5-4
J: TRBJ2-2
CDR3: ASTAGSATGELF

V: TRBV5-1
J: TRBJ1-3
CDR3: ASSTESTVGNTIY